This T cell receptor (beta chain) was observed in a study of shared clonotypes between healthy human individuals. Study conclusions and caveats: The sampled material consisted only of blood, and tissue repertoires are likely to differ.

Trimming stripped 3 bases from V and 5 bases from J, with 4 bases between. The germline V gene encodes CDR1 SNHLY and CDR2 FYNNEI. This CDR3 contains 11 residues. The repertoire was sequenced with immunoSEQ multiplex PCR; TCRdb's copy has only in-frame clones and lacks some. The sample carries about 2 million clones, about 95% recorded once. Naivety among CD8 cells was defined by CD45RO negativity and positive CCR7 selection, thereby excluding terminally differentiated effector memory CD45RA+ cells. Adults of Caucasian background living in Nashville, Tennessee made up all donors. In the case of this clone: Its antigen is unidentified. Within the sample, other DNA sequences also encode this same CDR3.

The source material was naive CD8+ T cells sorted from blood. The J gene is TRBJ1-1, the V gene TRBV2; D gene unclear. This receptor was obtained from a man aged 18-30 years in good health. As DNA, the CDR3 is TGTGCCAGCAGTGAGGTTACTGAAGCTTTCTTT. Its translation: CASSEVTEAFF.